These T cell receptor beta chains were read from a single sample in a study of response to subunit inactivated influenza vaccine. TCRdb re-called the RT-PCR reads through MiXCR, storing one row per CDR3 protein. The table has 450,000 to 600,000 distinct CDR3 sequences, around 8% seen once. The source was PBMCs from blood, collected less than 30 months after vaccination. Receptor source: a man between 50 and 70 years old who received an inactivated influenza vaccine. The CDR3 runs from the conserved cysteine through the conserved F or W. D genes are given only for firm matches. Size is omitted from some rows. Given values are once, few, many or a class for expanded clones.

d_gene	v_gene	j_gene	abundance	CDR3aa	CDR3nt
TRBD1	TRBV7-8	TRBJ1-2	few	CASSGRDRVIYGYTF	TGTGCCAGCAGCGGGCGGGACAGGGTCATCTATGGCTACACCTTC
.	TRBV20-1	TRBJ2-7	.	CSPRGQGGSYEQYF	TGCAGCCCTAGAGGGCAGGGAGGTTCCTACGAGCAGTACTTC
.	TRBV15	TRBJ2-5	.	CATSRAKTQETQYF	TGTGCCACCAGCAGGGCAAAGACCCAAGAGACCCAGTACTTC
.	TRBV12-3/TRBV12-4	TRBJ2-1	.	CASSLRGLGGHNEQFF	TGTGCCAGCAGTTTAAGGGGCCTAGGAGGTCACAATGAGCAGTTCTTC
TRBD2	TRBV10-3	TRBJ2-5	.	CAISDSLAGGEVHETQYF	TGTGCCATCAGTGATTCCTTAGCGGGAGGGGAAGTACATGAGACCCAGTACTTC
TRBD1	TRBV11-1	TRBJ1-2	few	CASSAPIFRGTARTTF	TGTGCCAGCAGCGCCCCCATTTTTCGTGGGACAGCCAGAACCACCTTC
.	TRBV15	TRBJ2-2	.	CATSAQINTGELFF	TGTGCCACCAGCGCCCAAATTAACACCGGGGAGCTGTTTTTT
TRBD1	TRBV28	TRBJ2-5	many	CATVDRGWETQYF	TGTGCCACCGTGGACAGGGGTTGGGAGACCCAGTACTTC
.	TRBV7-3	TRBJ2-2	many	CASSGGTGELFF	TGTGCCAGCTCAGGCGGCACCGGGGAGCTGTTTTTT
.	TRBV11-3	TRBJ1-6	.	CASSLDGGRNSPLHF	TGTGCCAGCAGCTTAGATGGGGGAAGGAATTCACCCCTCCACTTT
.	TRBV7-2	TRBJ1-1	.	CASSLRQARDTEAFF	TGTGCCAGCAGCTTACGACAGGCCCGCGACACTGAAGCTTTCTTT
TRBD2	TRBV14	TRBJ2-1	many	CASSLQRGPYNEQFF	TGTGCCAGCAGCCTTCAGCGGGGCCCATACAATGAGCAGTTCTTC
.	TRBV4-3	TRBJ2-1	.	CASSPGVFSYNEQFF	TGCGCCAGCAGCCCGGGGGTGTTTTCTTACAATGAGCAGTTCTTC
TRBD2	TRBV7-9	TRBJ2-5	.	CASSLSAGAETQYF	TGTGCCAGCAGCTTATCTGCGGGAGCTGAGACCCAGTACTTC
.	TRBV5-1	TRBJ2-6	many	CASSFTPGSGANVLTF	TGCGCCAGCAGCTTTACACCCGGCTCTGGGGCCAACGTCCTGACTTTC
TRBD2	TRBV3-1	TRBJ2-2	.	CASSQDPGLAGANTGELFF	TGTGCCAGCAGCCAAGATCCGGGACTAGCGGGAGCGAACACCGGGGAGCTGTTTTTT
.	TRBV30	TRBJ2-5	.	CAWDQGGSRGGTQYF	TGTGCCTGGGACCAAGGCGGGTCCCGGGGAGGGACCCAGTACTTC
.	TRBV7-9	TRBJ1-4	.	CASSSGGGPSSVGKLFF	TGTGCCAGCAGCTCAGGAGGAGGGCCTTCCTCAGTGGGAAAACTGTTTTTT
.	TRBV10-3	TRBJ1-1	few	CAISEQGRDTEAFF	TGTGCCATCAGTGAACAGGGTAGGGACACTGAAGCTTTCTTT
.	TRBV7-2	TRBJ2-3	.	CASSLGVRGGDTQYF	TGTGCCAGCAGCTTAGGGGTTAGGGGGGGAGATACGCAGTATTTT
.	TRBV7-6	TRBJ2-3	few	CASSLMGSWADTQYF	TGTGCCAGCAGCTTGATGGGCAGTTGGGCGGATACGCAGTATTTT
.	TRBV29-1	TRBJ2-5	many	CSVELGQETQYF	TGCAGCGTTGAATTGGGCCAAGAGACCCAGTACTTC